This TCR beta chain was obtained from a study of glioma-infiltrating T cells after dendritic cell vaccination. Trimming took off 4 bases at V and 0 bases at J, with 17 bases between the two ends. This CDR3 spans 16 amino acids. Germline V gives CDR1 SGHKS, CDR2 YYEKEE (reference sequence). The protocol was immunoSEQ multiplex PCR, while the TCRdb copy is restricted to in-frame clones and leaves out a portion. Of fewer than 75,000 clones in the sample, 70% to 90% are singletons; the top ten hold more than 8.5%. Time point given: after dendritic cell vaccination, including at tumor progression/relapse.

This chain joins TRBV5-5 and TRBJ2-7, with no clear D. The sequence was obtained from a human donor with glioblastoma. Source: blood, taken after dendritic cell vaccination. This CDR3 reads CASSPNLPYSSYEQYF. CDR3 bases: TGTGCCAGCAGCCCCAATCTCCCCTATAGCTCCTACGAGCAGTACTTC.